A selection of T cell receptor beta chains follows, all from one sample in a study of T cell responses to AZD1222 COVID-19 vaccine. Produced via immunoSEQ multiplex PCR; TCRdb's table is partial and in-frame only. This table holds over 150,000 clones, 90% found once. This specimen was peripheral blood, taken on day 0 of AZD1222 vaccination. The receptors shown here come from an adult in good health. The CDR3 runs from the conserved cysteine through the conserved F or W. A D gene is named only where the DNA matches it firmly. Only part of the rows carry a size: once, few, many, or a class if the clone is expanded.

CDR3	DNA	D	size	V	J
CASSIGQGGNQPQHF	TGTGCCAGTAGTATAGGGCAGGGTGGCAATCAGCCCCAGCATTTT	-	-	TRBV19	TRBJ1-5
CASSEPLAGAETQYF	TGTGCCAGCAGTGAGCCACTAGCGGGAGCAGAGACCCAGTACTTC	TRBD2	-	TRBV6-1	TRBJ2-5
CASSPEPGPNYGYTF	TGTGCCAGCAGCCCGGAACCGGGCCCTAACTATGGCTACACCTTC	-	-	TRBV9	TRBJ1-2
CASSGQGIRGYTF	TGTGCCAGCTCGGGACAGGGCATACGTGGCTACACCTTC	TRBD1	-	TRBV2	TRBJ1-2
CASSRQEQPQHF	TGTGCCAGCAGCCGGCAGGAACAGCCCCAGCATTTT	-	once	TRBV5-6	TRBJ1-5
CASSLPAGGSTDTQYF	TGTGCCAGCAGCCTTCCAGCGGGGGGGAGCACAGATACGCAGTATTTT	TRBD2	-	TRBV9	TRBJ2-3
CASNVGGRDTQYF	TGTGCCAGCAATGTCGGGGGCCGAGATACGCAGTATTTT	-	-	TRBV7-2	TRBJ2-3
CASSLLGPGEQYF	TGTGCCAGCAGCCTCCTGGGCCCAGGGGAGCAGTACTTC	-	-	TRBV14	TRBJ2-7
CASRSGQGTEAFF	TGTGCCAGCAGAAGTGGACAGGGCACTGAAGCTTTCTTT	TRBD1	-	TRBV6-5	TRBJ1-1
CASSYRTDNSPLHF	TGTGCCAGCAGTTACCGGACAGATAATTCACCCCTCCACTTT	-	-	TRBV6-5	TRBJ1-6
CASSRTGVDQPQHF	TGTGCCAGCAGCCGGACAGGGGTCGATCAGCCCCAGCATTTT	TRBD1	-	TRBV2	TRBJ1-5
CASSPGTANTEAFF	TGTGCCAGCAGCCCTGGGACAGCGAACACTGAAGCTTTCTTT	TRBD1	-	TRBV9	TRBJ1-1
CASSVGGGPAHTEAFF	TGTGCCAGCAGCGTAGGGGGGGGCCCGGCGCACACTGAAGCTTTCTTT	-	once	TRBV9	TRBJ1-1
CASTQRGITDTQYF	TGTGCCAGTACCCAACGGGGCATCACAGATACGCAGTATTTT	-	-	TRBV19	TRBJ2-3
CASSEVSGANVLTF	TGTGCCAGCAGTGAAGTCTCTGGGGCCAACGTCCTGACTTTC	-	-	TRBV25-1	TRBJ2-6
CASSLGRGYGYTF	TGTGCCAGCAGCTTAGGCAGGGGCTATGGCTACACCTTC	-	-	TRBV7-3	TRBJ1-2
CASSGTGGVYGYTF	TGTGCCAGCAGCGGGACAGGGGGGGTCTATGGCTACACCTTC	TRBD1	-	TRBV9	TRBJ1-2
CASSLTPTGGGAEAFF	TGTGCCAGCAGCTTGACCCCAACAGGGGGGGGCGCTGAAGCTTTCTTT	TRBD1	-	TRBV5-4	TRBJ1-1
CASSFTPGQGAGEQYF	TGTGCCAGCAGCTTTACGCCGGGACAGGGGGCTGGCGAGCAGTACTTC	TRBD1	-	TRBV13	TRBJ2-7
CASSARDGIYEQYF	TGTGCCAGCAGCGCCCGGGACGGGATCTACGAGCAGTACTTC	-	-	TRBV5-4	TRBJ2-7
CASSFREGPQHF	TGTGCCAGCAGTTTCAGGGAGGGACCCCAGCATTTT	-	-	TRBV27	TRBJ1-5
CASSEGYTEAFF	TGCGCCAGCAGTGAGGGATACACTGAAGCTTTCTTT	-	-	TRBV10-1	TRBJ1-1
CASSDRLAGQGTDTQYF	TGTGCCAGCAGCGACCGACTAGCGGGGCAAGGCACAGATACGCAGTATTTT	TRBD2	-	TRBV7-9	TRBJ2-3
CATSTNSGVGYTF	TGTGCCACCAGCACAAACTCAGGGGTCGGCTACACCTTC	-	-	TRBV15	TRBJ1-2
CSALQGDTQYF	TGCAGTGCTTTGCAGGGGGATACGCAGTATTTT	-	-	TRBV20-1	TRBJ2-3
CASRLSDRVNEKLFF	TGTGCCAGCAGACTCTCGGACAGGGTCAATGAAAAACTGTTTTTT	TRBD1	-	TRBV7-6	TRBJ1-4
CASSVRGEQFF	TGTGCCAGCAGTGTCAGGGGGGAGCAGTTCTTC	TRBD1	-	TRBV27	TRBJ2-1
CASSLSGRNQPQHF	TGTGCCAGCAGCTTGTCCGGCAGAAATCAGCCCCAGCATTTT	-	few	TRBV7-9	TRBJ1-5
CASSGRLAGASDTQYF	TGTGCCAGCAGTGGTCGACTAGCGGGGGCTTCAGATACGCAGTATTTT	TRBD2	-	TRBV2	TRBJ2-3
CASSSTGLRQETQYF	TGTGCCAGCAGCTCAACGGGACTCCGGCAAGAGACCCAGTACTTC	-	-	TRBV7-3	TRBJ2-5
CASSKGQGHPEAFF	TGTGCCAGCAGCAAAGGACAGGGGCACCCTGAAGCTTTCTTT	TRBD1	-	TRBV5-6	TRBJ1-1
CASSVEGSGDQPQHF	TGTGCCAGCAGCGTAGAGGGATCAGGGGATCAGCCCCAGCATTTT	-	-	TRBV9	TRBJ1-5
CASSYPPGQGKNEQFF	TGTGCCAGCAGTTACCCTCCGGGACAGGGGAAGAATGAGCAGTTCTTC	TRBD1	-	TRBV6-2/TRBV6-3	TRBJ2-1
CASSDGTSTDTQYF	TGTGCCAGCAGCGACGGGACTAGCACGGATACGCAGTATTTT	TRBD2	-	TRBV4-2	TRBJ2-3
CASSFGGVEERGYTF	TGCGCCAGCAGCTTTGGAGGGGTTGAGGAACGTGGCTACACCTTC	-	-	TRBV5-1	TRBJ1-2
CASSATQGSSYNEQFF	TGTGCCAGCAGCGCCACGCAGGGGAGCTCCTACAATGAGCAGTTCTTC	-	-	TRBV9	TRBJ2-1
CASSWTGDLATNEKLFF	TGTGCCAGCAGCTGGACAGGCGACCTGGCAACTAATGAAAAACTGTTTTTT	TRBD1	-	TRBV27	TRBJ1-4
CASSYKRGGQPQHF	TGTGCCAGCAGTTACAAGAGGGGTGGCCAGCCCCAGCATTTT	-	-	TRBV6-2/TRBV6-3	TRBJ1-5
CASSREGQTIAKNIQYF	TGTGCCAGCAGTCGGGAAGGACAGACAATAGCCAAAAACATTCAGTACTTC	-	-	TRBV27	TRBJ2-4